This TCR beta chain stems from a study of beta chain features in type 1 diabetes. Regarding the study as a whole: TCRB CDR3s from Type 1 diabetes patients were moderately but significantly shorter in all four CD4+ subsets.

Trimming cost V 4 bases and J 3 bases; bases outside gene matches: 2. Germline assignment: CDR1 KGHSH and CDR2 LQKENI. The length of the CDR3 is 13 residues. A word on this clone: The antigen is not known. Other nucleotide sequences in the sample specify the same CDR3.

The authors reverse transcribed all of the isolated RNA, so sequencing captured expressed TCRB transcripts. Generated by immunoSEQ multiplex PCR, the TCRdb table keeps only in-frame clones and is missing some. Of hundreds of thousands of clones in the sample, approximately 12% were seen once. This sequence was found in a young woman with type 1 diabetes. Sequenced sample: naive CD4+ T cells from blood. The V and J genes are TRBV18 and TRBJ1-2; the match to TRBD1 covers 7 bases. The CDR3 DNA reads as TGTGCCAGCTCACAAGACAGGGACTATGGCTACACCTTC. Translation: CASSQDRDYGYTF.